Each of the 14 T cell receptor beta chains below was sequenced from the same sample in a study of cytomegalovirus exposure and HLA in healthy donors. The PCR made use of 60 Vbeta and 13 Jbeta primers. The table came from immunoSEQ multiplex PCR; TCRdb's copy has only in-frame clones and leaves some out. Altogether 140,000 to 150,000 clones are present, approximately 78% being singletons, with the ten largest covering about 2.9%. The source material was PBMCs. These receptors were collected from a female donor in good health and CMV-seronegative.

This chain connects TRBV4-3 to TRBJ1-2; perhaps TRBD1 as D (5 bases). This CDR3 has 15 residues. V lost 1 base, J lost 1 base, and 10 bases lay in between. Germline V gene lookup returns CDR1 LGHNA and CDR2 YSLEER. This chain's CDR3 is CASSQVGGLNYGYTF. The CDR3 coding sequence is TGCGCCAGCAGCCAAGTTGGGGGACTTAACTATGGCTACACCTTC.

The chain employs TRBV9 and TRBJ1-6, with 11 bases fitting TRBD1. Per germline, CDR1 SGDLS and CDR2 YYNGEE. This CDR3 is built from 15 residues. The V gene end was trimmed by 4 bases and the J gene end by 7 bases; junction bases not matched to a gene: 4. The CDR3 nucleotides read TGTGCCAGCAGCTCCCGGACAGGGGGCAATTCACCCCTCCACTTT. This codes for CASSSRTGGNSPLHF.

The chain recombines TRBV7-9 with TRBJ2-5; D is unresolved. The J call is in doubt because the DNA end fits TRBJ2-7 better. This CDR3 has 14 residues. Germline CDR1 reads SEHNR; CDR2 reads FQNEAQ (reference sequence). The CDR3 sequence: CASSSLGFSYEQYF. Written as DNA, the CDR3 is TGTGCCAGCAGCTCCCTAGGTTTCTCCTACGAGCAGTACTTC.

The rearrangement links TRBV5-8 to TRBJ2-2; possibly TRBD1 for D (6 bases). The CDR3 is 15 amino acids. Germline V gene lookup returns CDR1 SGHTS and CDR2 YDEGEE. V was clipped by 5 bases and J by 6 bases, with 17 bases between them. DNA of the CDR3: TGTGCCAGCAGAAGAGCCGGGACAAATTCCGGGGAGCTGTTTTTT. It codes for CASRRAGTNSGELFF.

The chain recombines TRBV7-8 with TRBJ2-7, with a possible D match to TRBD2 (5 bases). The CDR3 is 16 amino acids. V was cut by 2 bases and J by 0 bases, with 14 bases left in between. Germline lookup yields CDR1 SGHVS and CDR2 FQNEAQ. CDR3 sequence (DNA): TGTGCCAGCAGCTTACTCTCAGTACGGGGCTCCTACGAGCAGTACTTC. The encoded protein is CASSLLSVRGSYEQYF.

The table lists this clone with a count of one. This chain connects TRBV28 to TRBJ2-3; 10 bases are a match to TRBD2. Looked up from germline, CDR1 is MDHEN and CDR2 is SYDVKM. The CDR3 extends over 15 amino acids. Trimming cost V 6 bases and J 4 bases; bases outside gene matches: 7. CDR3 residues: CASRERAGGSDTQYF. The CDR3 DNA follows: TGTGCCAGCAGAGAAAGAGCGGGAGGGTCAGATACGCAGTATTTT.

V usage is TRBV10-3 and J usage is TRBJ2-5, with 8 bases fitting TRBD1. The CDR3 is 14 residues long. Losses at the gene ends were 5 bases for V and 2 bases for J; bases not matched to a gene: 4. The germline V gene has CDR1 ENHRY and CDR2 SYGVKD. The CDR3 here is CAISLGTGQETQYF. CDR3 coding DNA: TGTGCCATCAGTCTCGGGACAGGTCAAGAGACCCAGTACTTC.

CDR3 sequence (DNA): TGCGCCAGCAGTTCCAGGGCCATGAACACTGAAGCTTTCTTT. It translates to CASSSRAMNTEAFF. The J gene is TRBJ1-1, the V gene TRBV5-1; the D gene is possibly TRBD1 (5 bases). Germline CDR1 reads SGHRS; CDR2 reads YFSETQ. The length of the CDR3 is 14 residues. V was pared by 5 bases and J by 0 bases, with 11 bases between.

The rearrangement links TRBV29-1 to TRBJ2-7; 10 positions match TRBD1. The CDR3 is made up of 13 amino acids. The germline V gene has CDR1 SQVTM and CDR2 ANQGSEA. Losses at the gene ends were 6 bases for V and 4 bases for J; bases not matched to a gene: 6. For the CDR3, the DNA is TGCAGCGTATGGGACAGGGGTAATTACGAGCAGTACTTC. Translating gives CSVWDRGNYEQYF.

On this clone itself: The junction departs from the called germline gene at one end, perhaps through a read error. The chain combines TRBV5-6 with TRBJ1-2, with a weak D call TRBD1 (5 bases). Germline V lookup: CDR1 SGHDT, CDR2 YYEEEE. The CDR3 has 12 amino acids. CDR3 loop: CASSRVGGGYPF. The CDR3 bases are TGTGCCAGCAGCCGGGTCGGGGGTGGCTACCCCTTC.

This clone appeared a few times. The chain joins TRBV15 to TRBJ2-1; 9 bases are shared with TRBD2. The V gene end was trimmed by 0 bases and the J gene end by 4 bases; junction bases not matched to a gene: 7. The CDR3 is made up of 17 amino acids. Looked up from germline, CDR1 is LNHNV and CDR2 is YYDKDF (reference sequence). The CDR3 sequence is CATSRDGAGGGYNEQFF. The CDR3 DNA sequence: TGTGCCACCAGCAGAGATGGTGCGGGAGGGGGGTACAATGAGCAGTTCTTC.

The genes are TRBV2 and TRBJ2-2, with TRBD1 identical over 12 bases. This CDR3 is built from 14 residues. Germline assignment: CDR1 SNHLY and CDR2 FYNNEI. After removal of 9 bases from V and 7 bases from J, the junction contained 6 bases not matched to a gene. The CDR3 here is CARGGTGGNGELFF. The CDR3 region has the DNA TGTGCCAGGGGAGGGACAGGGGGCAACGGGGAGCTGTTTTTT.

This sequence joins TRBV7-6 and TRBJ2-7, with TRBD2 matching 10 bases. Germline values: CDR1 SGHVS, CDR2 FNYEAQ. This CDR3 is built from 15 residues. V trimming: 1 base; J trimming: 5 bases; junction bases outside the gene matches: 5. DNA of the CDR3: TGTGCCAGCAGCTTAGGGAGCGGGGGGGCCGACGAGCAGTACTTC. Amino acids: CASSLGSGGADEQYF.

This CDR3 reads CASSQGGAGTGSLQYF. The DNA of the CDR3 is TGCGCCAGCAGCCAAGGGGGAGCCGGGACAGGCTCACTACAGTACTTC. This chain joins TRBV4-1 and TRBJ2-5, with TRBD1 matching 8 bases. V shed 1 base, J shed 11 bases, and the junction held 15 bases outside the gene matches. Germline CDR1 reads MGHRA; CDR2 reads YSYEKL. This CDR3 region has 16 residues.